This T cell receptor (beta chain) derives from a study of T cell repertoires in cytomegalovirus infection. Study in general: Both a matching HLA type and CMV infection were indicated by public TCR beta signatures. Whole-study results and caveats: Ex vivo responses were dominated by HLA-C-restricted CMV-specific TCR beta clonotypes. CMV carriers with the relevant HLA were identified by cumulative public TCR beta family frequency.

TCRdb reprocessed the reads with MiXCR, giving one entry per CDR3 protein. This table holds roughly 130,000 distinct CDR3 sequences, 20% to 30% found once. Many counts were recorded for this clonotype. Its antigen remains unidentified. The CDR3 length is 15 residues. Unmatched junction bases numbered 12, after V lost 5 bases and J lost 13 bases. In germline, CDR1 is SGHTA, CDR2 FQGNSA. The gene calls are TRBV7-2 and TRBJ2-4; 12 nucleotides align to TRBD2. The sequenced sample was PBMCs, sequenced either directly or after in vitro stimulation (not recorded which). This sequence was found in a human donor in good health (CMV status not recorded). Some clones in this sample may be carry-over from other donors' samples. CDR3: CASSPRLAGAEGQYF. CDR3 DNA: TGTGCCAGCAGCCCGCGACTAGCGGGAGCCGAGGGACAGTACTTC.